This T cell receptor beta chain appears in the sequencing data of a study of B cell selection in AIRE deficiency. Sorting defined conventional CD4 T cells as CD4+CD127+. Control samples were from healthy, unrelated donors. TCRdb's copy holds only in-frame clones and misses some; the assay was immunoSEQ multiplex PCR. The sample includes roughly 23,000 clones, about 96% of them seen just once. V lost 4 bases and J lost 2, with 4 bases in between. This CDR3 is built from 12 residues. The V gene's germline CDR1 is SGHAT and CDR2 FQNNGV. The sequence was obtained from a human donor in good health. J is TRBJ2-3 and V is TRBV11-2; D gene ambiguous. What was sequenced was CD4+CD127+ conventional T cells sorted from PBMCs. CDR3 DNA sequence: TGTGCCAGCAGCTCTAACACAGATACGCAGTATTTT. This encodes CASSSNTDTQYF.